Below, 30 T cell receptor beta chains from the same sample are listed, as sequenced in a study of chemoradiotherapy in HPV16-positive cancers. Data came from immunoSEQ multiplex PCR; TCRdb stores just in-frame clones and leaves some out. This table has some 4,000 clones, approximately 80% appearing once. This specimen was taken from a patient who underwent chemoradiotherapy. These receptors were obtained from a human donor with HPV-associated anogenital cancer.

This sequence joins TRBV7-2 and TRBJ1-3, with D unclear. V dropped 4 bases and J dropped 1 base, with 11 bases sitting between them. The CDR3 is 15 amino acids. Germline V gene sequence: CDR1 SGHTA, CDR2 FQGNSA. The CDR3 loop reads CASSSSVGSGNTIYF. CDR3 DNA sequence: TGTGCCAGCAGCTCCTCAGTCGGGTCTGGAAACACCATATATTTT.

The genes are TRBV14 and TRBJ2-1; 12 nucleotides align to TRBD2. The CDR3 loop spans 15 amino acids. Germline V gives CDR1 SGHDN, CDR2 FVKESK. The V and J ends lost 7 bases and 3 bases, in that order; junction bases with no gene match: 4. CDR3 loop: CASTPLAGGYNEQFF. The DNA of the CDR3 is TGTGCCAGCACCCCACTAGCGGGAGGCTACAATGAGCAGTTCTTC.

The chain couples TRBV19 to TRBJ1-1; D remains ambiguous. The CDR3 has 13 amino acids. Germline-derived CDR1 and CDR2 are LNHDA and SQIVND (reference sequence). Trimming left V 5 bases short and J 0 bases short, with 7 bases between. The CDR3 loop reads CASSPLMNTEAFF. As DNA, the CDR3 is TGTGCCAGTAGTCCTTTGATGAACACTGAAGCTTTCTTT.

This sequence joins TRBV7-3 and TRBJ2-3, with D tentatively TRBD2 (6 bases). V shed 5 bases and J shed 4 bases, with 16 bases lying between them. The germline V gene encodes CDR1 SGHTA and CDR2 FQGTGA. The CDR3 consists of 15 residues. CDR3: CASSRTGGRSDTQYF. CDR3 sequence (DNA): TGTGCCAGCAGCCGCACCGGGGGACGGTCAGATACGCAGTATTTT.

CDR3 in amino acids: CASSQAQGQPQHF. The CDR3 DNA sequence: TGCGCCAGCAGCCAAGCCCAGGGGCAGCCCCAGCATTTT. The chain employs TRBV4-1 and TRBJ1-5; a weak D match, TRBD1 (6 bases). The germline V gene has CDR1 MGHRA and CDR2 YSYEKL. The CDR3 covers 13 residues. V was shortened by 1 base and J by 7 bases, with 8 bases between the two germline ends.

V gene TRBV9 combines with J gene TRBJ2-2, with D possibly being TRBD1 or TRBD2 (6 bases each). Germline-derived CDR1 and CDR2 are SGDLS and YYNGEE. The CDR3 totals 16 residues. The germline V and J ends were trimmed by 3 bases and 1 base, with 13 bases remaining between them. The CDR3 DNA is TGTGCCAGCAGCGCCCCCGGGGGCCAGAACACCGGGGAGCTGTTTTTT. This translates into CASSAPGGQNTGELFF.

The CDR3 sequence: CASSTTTGADLNEQFF. In DNA form, the CDR3 reads TGCGCCAGCAGCACCACGACAGGGGCGGACTTGAATGAGCAGTTCTTC. This chain joins TRBV5-1 and TRBJ2-1; 8 nucleotides agree with TRBD1. CDR3 length: 16 amino acids. V shed 4 bases and J 7 bases; nucleotides not matched to a gene: 13. Germline V gives CDR1 SGHRS, CDR2 YFSETQ.

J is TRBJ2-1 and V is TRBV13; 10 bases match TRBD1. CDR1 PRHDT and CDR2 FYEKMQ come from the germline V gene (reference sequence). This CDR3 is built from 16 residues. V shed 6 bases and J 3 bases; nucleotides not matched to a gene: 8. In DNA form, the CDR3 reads TGTGCCAGCAGTCTGCCCGGGACAGGGGTCTACAATGAGCAGTTCTTC. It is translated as CASSLPGTGVYNEQFF.

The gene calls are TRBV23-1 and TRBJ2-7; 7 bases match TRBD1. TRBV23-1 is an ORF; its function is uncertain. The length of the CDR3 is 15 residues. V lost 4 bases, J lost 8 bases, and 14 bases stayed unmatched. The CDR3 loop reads CASSLRQGSFGKQYF. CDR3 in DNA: TGCGCCAGCAGTCTTAGACAGGGATCTTTTGGCAAGCAGTACTTC.

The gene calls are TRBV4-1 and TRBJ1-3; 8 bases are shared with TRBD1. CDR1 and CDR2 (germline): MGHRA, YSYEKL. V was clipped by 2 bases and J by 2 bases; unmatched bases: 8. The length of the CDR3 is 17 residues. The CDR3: CASSQPTGGRTGNTIYF. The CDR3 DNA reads TGCGCCAGCAGCCAACCTACAGGGGGTCGGACTGGAAACACCATATATTTT.

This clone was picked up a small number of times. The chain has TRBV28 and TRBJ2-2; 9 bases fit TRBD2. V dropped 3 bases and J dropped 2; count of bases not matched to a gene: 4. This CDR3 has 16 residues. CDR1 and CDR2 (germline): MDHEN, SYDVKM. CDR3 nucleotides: TGTGCCAGCAGTTTCTTGACTAGCGGCAACACCGGGGAGCTGTTTTTT. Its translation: CASSFLTSGNTGELFF.

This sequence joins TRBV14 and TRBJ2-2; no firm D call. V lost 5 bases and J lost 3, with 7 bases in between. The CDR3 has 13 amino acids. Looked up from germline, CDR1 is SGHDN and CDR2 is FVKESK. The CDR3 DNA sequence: TGTGCCAGCAGCGAAAGTTACACCGGGGAGCTGTTTTTT. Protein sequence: CASSESYTGELFF.

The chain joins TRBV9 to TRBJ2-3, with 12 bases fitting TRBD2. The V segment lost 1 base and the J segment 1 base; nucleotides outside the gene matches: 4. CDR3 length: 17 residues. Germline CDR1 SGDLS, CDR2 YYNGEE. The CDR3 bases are TGTGCCAGCAGCGTACTAGCGGGGGGGCGGGGCACAGATACGCAGTATTTT. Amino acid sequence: CASSVLAGGRGTDTQYF.

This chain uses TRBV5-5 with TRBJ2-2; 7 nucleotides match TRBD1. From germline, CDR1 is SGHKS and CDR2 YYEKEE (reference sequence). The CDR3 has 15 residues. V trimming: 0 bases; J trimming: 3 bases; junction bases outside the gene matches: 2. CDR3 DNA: TGTGCCAGCAGCTTGGTTGGGACAGACACCGGGGAGCTGTTTTTT. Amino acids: CASSLVGTDTGELFF.

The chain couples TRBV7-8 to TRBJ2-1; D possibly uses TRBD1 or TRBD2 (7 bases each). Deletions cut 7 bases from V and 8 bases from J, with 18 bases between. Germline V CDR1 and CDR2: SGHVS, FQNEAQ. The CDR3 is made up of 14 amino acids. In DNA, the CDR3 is TGTGCCAGCACCATCCGGGACAGCGGGGATGAGCAGTTCTTC. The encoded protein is CASTIRDSGDEQFF.

CDR3 bases: TGTGCCAGCAGTTTCGAAGATGAAGCTTTCTTT. Its protein is CASSFEDEAFF. The chain uses TRBV28 and TRBJ1-1; D ambiguous. The ends were cut back, 3 bases at V and 7 bases at J, with 6 bases in the middle. Per germline, CDR1 MDHEN and CDR2 SYDVKM. The CDR3 length is 11 residues.

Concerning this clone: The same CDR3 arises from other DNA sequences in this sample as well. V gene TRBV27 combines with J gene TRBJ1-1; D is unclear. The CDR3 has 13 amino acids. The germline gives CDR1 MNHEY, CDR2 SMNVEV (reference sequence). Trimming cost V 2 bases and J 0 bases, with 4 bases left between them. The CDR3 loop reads CASSLTVNTEAFF. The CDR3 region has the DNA TGTGCCAGCAGTTTAACAGTGAACACTGAAGCTTTCTTT.

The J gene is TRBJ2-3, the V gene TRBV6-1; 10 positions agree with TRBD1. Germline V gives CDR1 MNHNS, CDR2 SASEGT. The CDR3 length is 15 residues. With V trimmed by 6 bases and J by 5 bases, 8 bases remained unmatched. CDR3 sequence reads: CASRERQGAGDTQYF. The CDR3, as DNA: TGTGCCAGCAGGGAGCGACAGGGGGCAGGAGATACGCAGTATTTT.

In nucleotides, the CDR3 is TGTGCCAGCAGTTCACAGGGCCCGCAAGAGACCCAGTACTTC. Its protein is CASSSQGPQETQYF. V usage is TRBV6-5 and J usage is TRBJ2-5, with D tentatively TRBD1 (6 bases). The V end lost 4 bases, the J end lost 2 bases, and 11 bases lay between the germline ends. Per germline, CDR1 MNHEY and CDR2 SVGAGI. This CDR3 comprises 14 residues.

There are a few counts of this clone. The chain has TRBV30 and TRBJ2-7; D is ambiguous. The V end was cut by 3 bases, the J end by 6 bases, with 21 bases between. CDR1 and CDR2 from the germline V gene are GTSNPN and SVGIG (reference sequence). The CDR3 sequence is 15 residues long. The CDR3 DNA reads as TGTGCCTGGAGCGCGGATGGGGTTACCCCCGGCGAGCAGTACTTC. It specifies CAWSADGVTPGEQYF. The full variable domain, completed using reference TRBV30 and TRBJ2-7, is SQTIHQWPATLVQPVGSPLSLECTVEGTSNPNLYWYRQAAGRGLQLLFYSVGIGQISSEVPQNLSASRPQDRQFILSSKKLLLSDSGFYLCAWSADGVTPGEQYFGPGTRLTVT.

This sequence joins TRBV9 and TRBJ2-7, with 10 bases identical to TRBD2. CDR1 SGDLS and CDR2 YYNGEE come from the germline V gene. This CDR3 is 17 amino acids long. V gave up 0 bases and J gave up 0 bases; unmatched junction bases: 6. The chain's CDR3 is CASSVGLAGSSSYEQYF. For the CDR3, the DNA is TGTGCCAGCAGCGTAGGACTAGCGGGTTCAAGCTCCTACGAGCAGTACTTC.

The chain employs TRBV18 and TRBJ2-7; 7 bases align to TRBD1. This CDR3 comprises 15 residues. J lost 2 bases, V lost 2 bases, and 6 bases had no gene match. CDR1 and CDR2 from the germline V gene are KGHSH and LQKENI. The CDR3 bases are TGTGCCAGCTCACCAAGGGACAGTTACCCCTACGAGCAGTACTTC. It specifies CASSPRDSYPYEQYF.

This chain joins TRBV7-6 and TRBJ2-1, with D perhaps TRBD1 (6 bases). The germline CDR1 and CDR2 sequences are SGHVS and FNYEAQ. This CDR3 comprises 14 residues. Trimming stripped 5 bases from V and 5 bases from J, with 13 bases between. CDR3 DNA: TGTGCCAGCAGCCCTACTCAGGGGAACAATGAGCAGTTCTTC. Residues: CASSPTQGNNEQFF.

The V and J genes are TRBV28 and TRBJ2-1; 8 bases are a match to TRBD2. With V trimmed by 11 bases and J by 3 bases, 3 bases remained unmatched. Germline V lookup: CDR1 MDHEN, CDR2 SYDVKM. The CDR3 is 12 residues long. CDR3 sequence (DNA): TGTGCCGCGGGACTAGGCTACAATGAGCAGTTCTTC. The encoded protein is CAAGLGYNEQFF.

The CDR3 DNA reads TGTGCCAGCAGCTTAGCGGCTTTCACGGACACAGATACGCAGTATTTT. Translated: CASSLAAFTDTDTQYF. The rearrangement links TRBV7-2 to TRBJ2-3; D is uncertain. CDR1 and CDR2 from the germline V gene are SGHTA and FQGNSA. V dropped 0 bases and J dropped 2 bases, with 12 bases sitting between them. This CDR3 has 16 amino acids. Complete variable domain (other parts from reference TRBV7-2 and TRBJ2-3): GAGVSQSPSNKVTEKGKDVELRCDPISGHTALYWYRQSLGQGLEFLIYFQGNSAPDKSGLPSDRFSAERTGGSVSTLTIQRTQQEDSAVYLCASSLAAFTDTDTQYFGPGTRLTVL.

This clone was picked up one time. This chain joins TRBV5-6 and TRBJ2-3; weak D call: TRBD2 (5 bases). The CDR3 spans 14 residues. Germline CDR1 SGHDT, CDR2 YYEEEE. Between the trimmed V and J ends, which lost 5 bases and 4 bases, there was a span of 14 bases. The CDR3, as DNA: TGTGCCAGCAGAGGGCCGGGGTCCCCAGATACGCAGTATTTT. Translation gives CASRGPGSPDTQYF.

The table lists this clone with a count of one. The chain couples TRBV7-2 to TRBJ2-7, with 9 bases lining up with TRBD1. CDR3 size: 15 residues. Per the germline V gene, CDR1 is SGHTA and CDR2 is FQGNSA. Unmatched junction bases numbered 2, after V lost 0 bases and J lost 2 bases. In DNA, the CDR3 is TGTGCCAGCAGCTTAGCGGGACAGGGCCCCTACGAGCAGTACTTC. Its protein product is CASSLAGQGPYEQYF.

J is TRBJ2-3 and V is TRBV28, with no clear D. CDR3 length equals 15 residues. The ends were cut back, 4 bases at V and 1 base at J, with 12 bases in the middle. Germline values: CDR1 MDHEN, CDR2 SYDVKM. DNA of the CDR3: TGTGCCAGCAGTTCATATGCATTAGGCACAGATACGCAGTATTTT. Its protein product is CASSSYALGTDTQYF.

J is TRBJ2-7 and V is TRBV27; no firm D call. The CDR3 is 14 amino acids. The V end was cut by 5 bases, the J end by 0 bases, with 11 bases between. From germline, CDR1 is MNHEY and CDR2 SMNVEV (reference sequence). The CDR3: CASSRGRSSYEQYF. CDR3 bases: TGTGCCAGCAGTCGCGGTAGGAGCTCCTACGAGCAGTACTTC.

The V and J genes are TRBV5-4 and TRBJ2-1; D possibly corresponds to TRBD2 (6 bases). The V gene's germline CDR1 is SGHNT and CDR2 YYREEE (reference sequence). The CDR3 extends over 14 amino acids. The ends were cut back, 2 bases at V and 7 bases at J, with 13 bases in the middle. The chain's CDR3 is CASSFGGYGNEQFF. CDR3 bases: TGTGCCAGCAGCTTCGGGGGATATGGGAATGAGCAGTTCTTC.